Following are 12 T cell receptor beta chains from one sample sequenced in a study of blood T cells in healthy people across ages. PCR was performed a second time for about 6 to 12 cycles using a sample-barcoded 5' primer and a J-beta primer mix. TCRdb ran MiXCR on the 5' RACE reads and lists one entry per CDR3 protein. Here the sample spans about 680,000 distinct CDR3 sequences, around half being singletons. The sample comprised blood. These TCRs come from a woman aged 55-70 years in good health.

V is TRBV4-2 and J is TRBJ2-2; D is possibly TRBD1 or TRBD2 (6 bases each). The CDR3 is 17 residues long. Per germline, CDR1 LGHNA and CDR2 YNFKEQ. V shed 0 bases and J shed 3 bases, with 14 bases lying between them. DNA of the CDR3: TGTGCCAGCAGCCAAGAAGCCGGGGGCTACCACACCGGGGAGCTGTTTTTT. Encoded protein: CASSQEAGGYHTGELFF.

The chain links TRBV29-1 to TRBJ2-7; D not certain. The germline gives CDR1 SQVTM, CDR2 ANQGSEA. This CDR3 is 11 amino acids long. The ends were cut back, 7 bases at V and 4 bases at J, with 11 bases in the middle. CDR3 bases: TGCAGCGCTGTGAGTGGTTACGAGCAGTACTTC. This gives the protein CSAVSGYEQYF.

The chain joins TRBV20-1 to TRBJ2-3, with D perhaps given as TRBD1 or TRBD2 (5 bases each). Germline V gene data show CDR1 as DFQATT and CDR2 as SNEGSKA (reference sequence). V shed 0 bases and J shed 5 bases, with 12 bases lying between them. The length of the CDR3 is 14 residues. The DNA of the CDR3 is TGCAGTGCTAGAGATGGGGGACGCAGAGATACGCAGTATTTT. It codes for CSARDGGRRDTQYF.

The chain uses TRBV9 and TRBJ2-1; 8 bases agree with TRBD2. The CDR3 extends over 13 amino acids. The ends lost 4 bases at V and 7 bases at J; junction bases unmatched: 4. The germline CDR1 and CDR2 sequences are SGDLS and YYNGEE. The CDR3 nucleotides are TGTGCCAGCAGCCGGAGCGGGAGTAATGAGCAGTTCTTC. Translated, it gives CASSRSGSNEQFF.

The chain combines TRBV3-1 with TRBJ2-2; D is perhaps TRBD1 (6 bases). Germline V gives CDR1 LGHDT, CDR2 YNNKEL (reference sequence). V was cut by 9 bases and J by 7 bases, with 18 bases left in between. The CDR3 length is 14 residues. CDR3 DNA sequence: TGTGCCAGTACCCTCGGGACAAGGGGCGGGGAGCTGTTTTTT. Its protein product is CASTLGTRGGELFF.

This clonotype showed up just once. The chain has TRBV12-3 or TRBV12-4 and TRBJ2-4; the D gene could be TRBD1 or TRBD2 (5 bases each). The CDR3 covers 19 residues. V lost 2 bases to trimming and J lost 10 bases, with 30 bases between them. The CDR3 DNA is TGTGCCAGCAGTTTATGGGGCAGCGGTTTCCCGAGCAGCGGTTGGATTCAGTACTTC. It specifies CASSLWGSGFPSSGWIQYF.

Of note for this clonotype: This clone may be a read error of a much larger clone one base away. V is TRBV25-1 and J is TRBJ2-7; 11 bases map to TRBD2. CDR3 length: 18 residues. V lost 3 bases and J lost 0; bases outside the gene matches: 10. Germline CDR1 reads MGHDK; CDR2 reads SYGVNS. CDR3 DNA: TGTGCCAGCAGTGAGACACCGGGACTAGCGGCAGGCTCCTACGAGCAGTACTTC. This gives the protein CASSETPGLAAGSYEQYF.

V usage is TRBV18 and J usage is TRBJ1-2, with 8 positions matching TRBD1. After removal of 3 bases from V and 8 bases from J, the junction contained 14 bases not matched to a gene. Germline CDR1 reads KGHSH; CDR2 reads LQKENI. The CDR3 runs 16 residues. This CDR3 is CASSPGTGTASVGYTF. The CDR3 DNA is TGTGCCAGCTCACCCGGGACAGGAACCGCTTCCGTGGGCTACACCTTC. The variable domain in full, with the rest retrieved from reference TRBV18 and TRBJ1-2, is NAGVMQNPRHLVRRRGQEARLRCSPMKGHSHVYWYRQLPEEGLKFMVYLQKENIIDESGMPKERFSAEFPKEGPSILRIQQVVRGDSAAYFCASSPGTGTASVGYTFGSGTRLTVV.

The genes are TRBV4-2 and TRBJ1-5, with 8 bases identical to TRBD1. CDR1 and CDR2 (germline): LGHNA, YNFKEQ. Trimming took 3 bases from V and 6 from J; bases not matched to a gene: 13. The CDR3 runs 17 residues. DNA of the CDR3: TGTGCCAGCAGCCAGTCAAGCCAGGGGGCGTTCACTCAGCCCCAGCATTTT. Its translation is CASSQSSQGAFTQPQHF.

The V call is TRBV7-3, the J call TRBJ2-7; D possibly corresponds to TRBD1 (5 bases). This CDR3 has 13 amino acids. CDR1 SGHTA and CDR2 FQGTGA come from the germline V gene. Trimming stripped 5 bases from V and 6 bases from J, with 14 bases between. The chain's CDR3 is CASSVGEMGEQYF. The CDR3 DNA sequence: TGTGCCAGCAGCGTAGGGGAAATGGGCGAGCAGTACTTC. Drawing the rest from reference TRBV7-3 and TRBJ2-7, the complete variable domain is GAGVSQTPSNKVTEKGKYVELRCDPISGHTALYWYRQSLGQGPEFLIYFQGTGAADDSGLPNDRFFAVRPEGSVSTLKIQRTERGDSAVYLCASSVGEMGEQYFGPGTRLTVT.

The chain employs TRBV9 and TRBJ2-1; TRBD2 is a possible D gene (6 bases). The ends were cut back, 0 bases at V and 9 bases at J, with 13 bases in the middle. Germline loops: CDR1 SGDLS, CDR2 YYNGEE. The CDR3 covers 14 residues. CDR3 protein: CASSVVGGFGEQFF. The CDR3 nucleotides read TGTGCCAGCAGCGTAGTAGGAGGGTTCGGTGAGCAGTTCTTC.

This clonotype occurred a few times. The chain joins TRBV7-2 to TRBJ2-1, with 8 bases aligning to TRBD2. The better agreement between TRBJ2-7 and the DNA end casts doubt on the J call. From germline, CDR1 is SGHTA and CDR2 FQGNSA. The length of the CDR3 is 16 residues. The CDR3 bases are TGTGCCAGCAGCCCCCGTGGCGGGAGGATCTCCTACGAGCAGTACTTC. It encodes CASSPRGGRISYEQYF.